A selection of T cell receptor beta chains follows, all from one sample in a study of CD8 T cells in ankylosing spondylitis. TCRdb reanalysed the 5' RACE reads using MiXCR and keeps one entry per CDR3 protein. This sample has around 300,000 distinct CDR3 sequences, with approximately 14% found just once. Source material: blood, either unsorted or a sorted T cell fraction (not recorded which). The receptors were gathered from a male donor with ankylosing spondylitis or in good health (not recorded which). Each CDR3 is given with its conserved first and last residue. The D gene is left open where the match is weak. A clone size is listed for some rows: how often the clone was seen (once, few, many), or a class if it is expanded.

D gene	clone size	V gene	J gene	CDR3 protein	CDR3 DNA
-	-	TRBV6-5	TRBJ1-1	CAARRDTEAFF	TGTGCCGCGAGGAGGGACACTGAAGCTTTCTTT
-	-	TRBV7-8	TRBJ2-5	CASSRNRAGTQTQYF	TGTGCCAGCAGCCGAAATCGAGCAGGCACACAGACCCAGTACTTC
-	few	TRBV20-1	TRBJ2-7	CSARPPSGNGYEQYF	TGCAGTGCTAGACCCCCGTCCGGGAACGGCTACGAGCAGTACTTC
-	few	TRBV29-1	TRBJ2-5	CSVGTVGETQYF	TGCAGCGTAGGGACCGTGGGAGAGACCCAGTACTTC
-	-	TRBV29-1	TRBJ2-5	CSAGESEETQYF	TGCAGTGCAGGGGAAAGTGAAGAGACCCAGTACTTC
-	-	TRBV7-2	TRBJ2-1	CASSGTVAYNEQFF	TGTGCCAGCAGCGGGACGGTGGCGTACAATGAGCAGTTCTTC
TRBD1	many	TRBV28	TRBJ1-2	CASSLQGRDYGYTF	TGTGCCAGCAGTCTACAGGGGAGGGACTATGGCTACACCTTC
-	few	TRBV10-1	TRBJ2-3	CASSSRGGDTQYF	TGCGCCAGCAGTTCTCGCGGAGGAGATACGCAGTATTTT
TRBD2	-	TRBV11-2	TRBJ2-3	CASSLEGSGRTDTQYF	TGTGCCAGCAGTTTAGAGGGTAGCGGGAGAACAGATACGCAGTATTTT
TRBD2	few	TRBV5-1	TRBJ2-4	CASSSGTSGTKNIQYF	TGCGCCAGCAGCTCCGGGACTAGCGGAACCAAAAACATTCAGTACTTC
TRBD2	-	TRBV12-3/TRBV12-4	TRBJ2-1	CASSSGGSTHNEQFF	TGTGCCAGCAGTTCCGGCGGGAGTACACACAATGAGCAGTTCTTC
TRBD1	few	TRBV12-3/TRBV12-4	TRBJ1-1	CASSGGQGEAFF	TGTGCCAGCAGTGGGGGACAGGGGGAAGCTTTCTTT
-	few	TRBV5-1	TRBJ1-1	CASSLGGLGTEAFF	TGCGCCAGCAGTCTTGGGGGGCTGGGCACTGAAGCTTTCTTT
TRBD1	-	TRBV24-1	TRBJ2-3	CATSGTGGSLSTDTQYF	TGTGCCACCAGTGGAACAGGGGGCTCTCTCAGCACAGATACGCAGTATTTT
TRBD1	few	TRBV6-5	TRBJ1-1	CASSYSAGGLNTEAFF	TGTGCCAGCAGTTACTCCGCAGGGGGCCTGAACACTGAAGCTTTCTTT
-	-	TRBV2	TRBJ2-2	CTFCLDLFALIFTGELFF	TGTACCTTCTGTTTAGATTTGTTTGCGCTAATTTTCACCGGGGAGCTGTTTTTT